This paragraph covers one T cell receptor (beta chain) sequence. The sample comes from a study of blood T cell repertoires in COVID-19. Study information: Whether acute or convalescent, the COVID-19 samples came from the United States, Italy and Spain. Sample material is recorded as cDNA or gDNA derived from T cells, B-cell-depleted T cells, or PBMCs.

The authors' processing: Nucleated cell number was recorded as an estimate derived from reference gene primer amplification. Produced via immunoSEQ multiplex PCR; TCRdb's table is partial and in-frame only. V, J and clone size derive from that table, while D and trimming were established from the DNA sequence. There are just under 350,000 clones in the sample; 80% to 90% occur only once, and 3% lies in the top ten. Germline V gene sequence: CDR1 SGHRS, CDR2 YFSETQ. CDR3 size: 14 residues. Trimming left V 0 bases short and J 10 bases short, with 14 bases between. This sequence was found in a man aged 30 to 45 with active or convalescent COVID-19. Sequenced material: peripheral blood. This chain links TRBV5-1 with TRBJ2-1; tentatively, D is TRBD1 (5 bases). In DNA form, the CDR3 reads TGCGCCAGCAGCTTGGCCGACAGTACCTGGGAGCAGTTCTTC. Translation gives CASSLADSTWEQFF.